This section outlines one T cell receptor beta chain sequence together with its context. This clone's antigen is unknown. No clone much larger than this one lies a single base away; base qualities are absent. The cohort consisted of 666 healthy bone marrow donors. Cohort members were all nominally healthy when sampled, although unrecorded immune exposures were likely present. The donor tested CMV seropositive, placing the donor among the roughly 300 seropositive members of the cohort. Each donor provided a peripheral blood sample, and peripheral blood mononuclear cells were used for TCR beta sequencing. The Qiagen DNeasy Blood Extraction Kit was used to extract genomic DNA from the blood cell samples. This record belongs to a study of cytomegalovirus exposure and HLA in healthy donors (dated by TCRdb to about 2017). The study in broad terms: An earlier analysis of some 550 of the donors reported more than 250 Gb of sequence data and around 120 million unique TCR beta sequences from approximately 180 million T cells. Roughly 300 gigabases of sequencing data and roughly 80 million unique TCR sequences made up an early release that covered around 640 HLA-typed donors. Of the 300 to 500 genotyped donors, roughly 76% were placed in the genetic ancestry cluster associated with self-reported Caucasian donors. The study aimed to test whether signatures of past pathogen exposure could be identified by cataloging public T cell receptors. The T cell repertoires of 666 subjects were profiled by immunosequencing and related to cytomegalovirus serostatus. Along with the approximately 700-subject first cohort, a separate validation cohort of more than 90 different subjects was used. To predict cytomegalovirus infection status, the study combined high-throughput TCR immunosequencing, statistical association of individual TCRs with disease status, and machine learning. To study patterns of TCR occurrence, a later analysis re-analyzed previously published TCR beta repertoires from more than 550 donors and added high-resolution HLA genotyping. In the later analysis, no new phenotypic data were used to find candidate immune exposures; instead, reliance was placed on TCR beta sequences and their occurrence across donors. An earlier analysis of about 600 of the donors used high-throughput TCR beta sequencing to judge whether each TCR beta V gene segment behaved as functional or pseudogenic. Donor age, sex, ethnicity and CMV serostatus were collected together with the repertoire data. In a later genetic analysis, genome-wide SNP genotypes for about 55% of the 666 donors were used, and that subset was treated as a discovery cohort. Every repertoire in the discovery cohort had been generated on one and the same sequencing platform. Both class I and class II loci were covered by HLA typing, at four-digit resolution. The number of donors typed differed by locus, with roughly 629-640 for A, B, C, DRB1 and DQB1, roughly 520 for DQA1, about 610 for DPA1, and around 460 for DPB1. A handful of DR-DQ haplotypes were treated as single units for association and clustering because of strong linkage in the cohort. Across some 400 genotyped donors of the cohort, an average of about 250,000 unique TCR beta nucleotide sequences per donor were sequenced, and 15% to 20% of those sequences were non-productive.

What the work shows at the level of the full study, not this receptor alone: Presence/absence analyses assumed roughly uniform sequencing depth across donors, an assumption that may not hold. Because HLA typing was missing for some donors at each locus, association tests included only the typed subset. This cohort had only TCR beta chains sequenced, and the lack of alpha or paired-chain data limited which features could be detected. A cluster of highly shared sequence variants was judged likely to represent a technical artifact of the sequencing pipeline. In both the original and validation cohorts, the classifier was reported to diagnose cytomegalovirus status with high specificity and sensitivity. Most TCR sequences were seen in very few donors, while some public TCRs were found in many individuals. At a false discovery rate of 0.05, a later analysis linked 16,000 or so TCR beta sequences to specific HLA alleles. Because the 87-base-pair reads could not distinguish some IMGT-functional V segments, including TRBV6-2 and TRBV6-3, those segments were excluded. In a later analysis, most CMV-associated TCR beta chains were found to appear HLA-restricted, with HLA associations seemingly driven largely by CMV exposure. According to the authors, the approach could potentially be generalized to other disease states and immunological phenotypes. A later analysis found that TCR association rates varied across HLA loci, with DRB1 alleles showing the most associated TCRs and HLA-C alleles the fewest. In the study, around 160 TCR beta chains were listed as associated with cytomegalovirus. The earlier analysis of a few hundred of the donors excluded fewer than 20 rarely observed V segments, including chromosome 9 orphons, because counts were too low. In a later genetic analysis, fewer N-insertions in productive TCRs were reported among donors in an Asian-associated ancestry cluster than the approximately 630-donor mean. A later analysis reported that several top co-occurrence clusters appeared linked to parvovirus B19, influenza, CMV and Epstein-Barr virus. A later genetic analysis associated a missense DCLRE1C variant with V-gene and J-gene trimming of TCR beta chains, and an independent cohort replicated the association. A few of the identified cytomegalovirus-associated TCR beta chains were confirmed in vitro to be specific for cytomegalovirus antigens. In an earlier analysis of around 600 of the donors, most TCR beta V segments were observed in productive rearrangements about 90% or about 30% of the time, broadly matching IMGT annotations. Linkage disequilibrium might explain the correlated functional status among segregating V segments, but an unknown experimental factor could not be excluded. Compared with equally common non-associated chains, HLA-associated TCR beta chains in a later analysis were more clonally expanded and had lower generation probabilities. When HLA alleles, especially DR and DQ, strongly co-occurred, attributing TCR associations to individual alleles was difficult. For the cohort, immune exposure information was limited to CMV serostatus. A further reported finding was that TCR beta sequences accurately predicted the HLA-A and HLA-B alleles for most subjects in the first cohort.

The protocol used for the library was the immunoSEQ multiplex PCR assay. The multiplex PCR relied on a mix of 60 forward primers for TCR Vbeta segments and 13 reverse primers for TCR Jbeta segments. The CDR3 region of rearranged TCR beta genes was amplified from genomic DNA with a multiplex PCR assay. On the Illumina HiSeq System, the amplified TCR beta libraries were sequenced as 87-base-pair reads. As for the original processing: Across the 500 to 850 repertoires, a later analysis counted roughly 77 million unique TCR beta chains, around 10 million of which were shared by at least two donors. A nearest-neighbor algorithm error-corrected the raw reads and collapsed the reads into unique sequences, merging closely related sequences to remove PCR and sequencing errors. To assign V, D and J gene segments, CDR3 sequences were aligned to IMGT reference sequences. For a sequence to be retained, a match of at least six nucleotides to both a V gene segment and a J gene segment was required. Rearrangements were called productive when the CDR3 lacked stop codons and stayed in frame with V and J; all others were non-productive. Following IMGT convention, CDR3 was defined as the stretch from the second conserved V-encoded cysteine up to the conserved J-encoded phenylalanine. The earlier analysis of about 500 of the donors excluded sequences that lacked an unambiguous match to a single V gene segment. An earlier analysis of over 450 of the donors classified V segments as functional when productive rearrangements were above 56.7% and as segregating when the standard deviation between donors was above 5%. A statistical classification framework was built for diagnosing cytomegalovirus status from the catalog of TCR beta chain sequences. In a later analysis, V and J genes were assigned by comparing TCR nucleotide sequences against IMGT/GENE-DB human TR gene sequences. The TCRdist pipeline was used in a later analysis to assign CDR3 sequences and most-parsimonious VDJ recombination scenarios. A later analysis defined each TCR beta chain by its CDR3 amino acid sequence plus V-gene family, and excluded reads lacking a unique V-gene family. In a later analysis, 450 to 600 highly shared, low-generation-probability nucleotide sequences were removed to address suspected cross-contamination and a sequencing artifact. In a later analysis, a clonal expansion index for each public chain was calculated from normalized within-repertoire ranks of inferred template counts. A later analysis computed generation probabilities with a VDJ recombination model fitted to out-of-frame rearrangements, and checked the results against IGoR. In a later analysis, TCR-TCR, TCR-HLA and TCR-CMV co-occurrence was scored with hypergeometric tests, and a repertoire-size bias correction was applied to TCR pairs. A later analysis estimated false discovery rates by permuting HLA or CMV assignments 20 times. In a later analysis, co-occurring TCRs were grouped with DBSCAN, and TCRdist sequence similarity was added when clustering was performed within HLA-allele-positive subsets. For co-occurrence clustering, repertoires with fewer than 30,000 or more than 120,000 public chains were excluded, along with roughly 5 repertoires with anomalous nucleotide sharing. TCRdb limited this immuneACCESS table to in-frame rearrangements with V and J called. A share of clones is missing; checked studies link under half to unresolved V genes, and the rest is unexplained. That table furnishes V, J and clone size, whereas the DNA furnished D and trimming. This sample lists 150,000 to 190,000 clones; around 82% were detected once. 5.5% to 8.5% of the sample is held by the ten biggest clonotypes.

The germline V gene gives CDR1 as SGDLS and CDR2 as YYNGEE. Reading from cysteine to phenylalanine, the CDR3 counts 16 amino acids. Kept here is only the CDR3 DNA, which spans 48 bases and is read in frame from base 1. Ends trimmed: V by 7 bases, J by 4 bases; bases unmatched to a gene: 13. The specimen was PBMCs. Rearrangement joined TRBV9 to TRBJ1-2, and 10 bases in between align with TRBD1. The source is a woman aged 50 to 60 in good health and CMV-seropositive. The nucleotide sequence is given as TGTGCCAGCGCGGGGGGGGACAGGGGCGACGGCTATGGCTACACCTTC. Translated, this is CASAGGDRGDGYGYTF. Reference TRBV9 and TRBJ1-2 proteins supply the regions before and after the CDR3; the full variable domain is: DSGVTQTPKHLITATGQRVTLRCSPRSGDLSVYWYQQSLDQGLQFLIQYYNGEERAKGNILERFSAQQFPDLHSELNLSSLELGDSALYFCASAGGDRGDGYGYTFGSGTRLTVV.